Following are 21 T cell receptor beta chains from one sample sequenced in a study of Graves' ophthalmopathy and Graves' hyperthyroidism. RNA transcripts served as template for amplifying TCR beta CDR3 sequences. HTBI primers were used in a first-round RT-PCR, which preceded a second-round multiplex PCR. Via MiXCR, TCRdb re-called the multiplex PCR reads, giving one row per CDR3 protein. The table lists 500,000 to 800,000 distinct CDR3 sequences, over 40% of them singletons. The specimen sequenced was peripheral blood. The receptors derive from an adult man with Graves' ophthalmopathy.

In the case of this clonotype: Mismatch with germline at one junction end may stem from a read error. The chain links TRBV20-1 to TRBJ2-5, with 9 bases fitting TRBD2. This CDR3 region has 14 residues. The germline V gene has CDR1 DFQATT and CDR2 SNEGSKA (reference sequence). CDR3 loop: CSARIGGGVETLYF. Here the CDR3 DNA reads TGCAGTGCTAGAATTGGCGGGGGGGTAGAGACCCTGTACTTC.

The chain uses TRBV29-1 and TRBJ2-7; 9 nucleotides align to TRBD2. Germline V gene sequence: CDR1 SQVTM, CDR2 ANQGSEA. This CDR3 spans 14 amino acids. With V trimmed by 2 bases and J by 2 bases, 4 bases remained unmatched. The CDR3 sequence is CSVELAGPAYEQYF. CDR3 bases: TGCAGCGTTGAACTAGCGGGGCCCGCCTACGAGCAGTACTTC.

This clonotype was found a few times. The chain joins TRBV20-1 to TRBJ2-7, with D tentatively TRBD1 (7 bases). The length of the CDR3 is 15 residues. With 0 bases removed from V and 3 bases from J, the gap between germline ends came to 15 bases. The germline V gene encodes CDR1 DFQATT and CDR2 SNEGSKA (reference sequence). CDR3 amino acids: CSAREEGRGSYEQYF. DNA for the CDR3: TGCAGTGCTAGAGAGGAGGGCAGGGGGAGCTACGAGCAGTACTTC.

This chain joins TRBV29-1 and TRBJ2-3; D gene ambiguous. The V gene lost 3 bases and the J gene lost 6 bases, with 4 bases spanning the gap. The germline V gene has CDR1 SQVTM and CDR2 ANQGSEA. CDR3 length: 10 amino acids. Written as DNA, the CDR3 is TGCAGCGTTGACTGGGATACGCAGTATTTT. Translating gives CSVDWDTQYF.

This clonotype was recorded many times. The genes are TRBV9 and TRBJ2-2, with D maybe TRBD1 (6 bases). This CDR3 spans 16 amino acids. Germline CDR1 and CDR2: SGDLS and YYNGEE. With 1 base removed from V and 0 bases from J, the gap between germline ends came to 10 bases. This chain's CDR3 is CASSVRGHANTGELFF. The CDR3 coding sequence is TGTGCCAGCAGCGTAAGGGGACACGCGAACACCGGGGAGCTGTTTTTT.

This rearrangement joins TRBV7-2 to TRBJ2-7; D call uncertain. Trimming removed 5 bases at V and 0 bases at J, with 11 bases between. In germline, CDR1 is SGHTA, CDR2 FQGNSA. This CDR3 contains 14 residues. CDR3 DNA sequence: TGTGCCAGCAGCCCGAGCCCGGGCTCCTACGAGCAGTACTTC. Protein sequence: CASSPSPGSYEQYF.

The chain employs TRBV11-3 and TRBJ2-5; no clear D. Germline V lookup: CDR1 SGHNT, CDR2 YENEEA. V was shortened by 7 bases and J by 5 bases, with 14 bases between the two germline ends. This CDR3 is built from 13 residues. The DNA of the CDR3 is TGTGCCAGCAACCCGGGTTCCCAGGAGACCCAGTACTTC. Its translation: CASNPGSQETQYF.

The chain uses TRBV7-9 and TRBJ1-4; tentatively, D is TRBD1 (5 bases). CDR1 and CDR2 from the germline V gene are SEHNR and FQNEAQ (reference sequence). The germline V and J ends were trimmed by 3 bases and 8 bases, with 16 bases remaining between them. The CDR3 runs 15 residues. This CDR3 reads CASSLTGTGSEKLFF. As DNA, the CDR3 is TGTGCCAGCAGCTTGACCGGGACCGGAAGCGAAAAACTGTTTTTT.

This clonotype has more than one count but fewer than ten. The gene calls are TRBV5-8 and TRBJ1-2; no reliable D call. Germline V lookup: CDR1 SGHTS, CDR2 YDEGEE. Trimming took off 8 bases at V and 2 bases at J, with 16 bases between the two ends. The CDR3 is 14 amino acids. The DNA of the CDR3 is TGTGCCAGTAAGGACCGGGAGTGGAACTATGGCTACACCTTC. Protein: CASKDREWNYGYTF. Looking up the rest from reference TRBV5-8 and TRBJ1-2 gives the full variable domain: EAGVTQSPTHLIKTRGQQATLRCSPISGHTSVYWYQQALGLGLQFLLWYDEGEERNRGNFPPRFSGRQFPNYSSELNVNALELEDSALYLCASKDREWNYGYTFGSGTRLTVV.

The J gene is TRBJ2-5, the V gene TRBV29-1; 9 bases match TRBD2. This CDR3 has 14 amino acids. CDR1 is SQVTM, CDR2 ANQGSEA, per germline. V shed 5 bases and J 5 bases; nucleotides not matched to a gene: 9. The CDR3 is CSVREVAGEETQYF. The CDR3 bases are TGCAGCGTTAGGGAAGTAGCGGGAGAGGAGACCCAGTACTTC.

The chain uses TRBV20-1 and TRBJ1-1; maybe TRBD1 (6 bases). V lost 4 bases and J lost 7, with 13 bases in between. CDR1 and CDR2 (germline): DFQATT, SNEGSKA (reference sequence). CDR3 length: 12 amino acids. The CDR3 spells CSATMTGSEAFF. The CDR3 region has the DNA TGCAGTGCTACTATGACAGGAAGTGAAGCTTTCTTT.

The count of this clonotype is one. The CDR3 loop reads CSVVGQDWNTEAFF. The DNA of the CDR3 is TGCAGCGTGGTTGGACAGGATTGGAACACTGAAGCTTTCTTT. V gene TRBV29-1 combines with J gene TRBJ1-1; 7 nucleotides line up with TRBD1. V was clipped by 6 bases and J by 1 base; unmatched bases: 8. Germline CDR1 SQVTM, CDR2 ANQGSEA. This CDR3 is built from 14 residues.

The chain couples TRBV2 to TRBJ2-7; the match to TRBD1 covers 11 bases. The CDR3 runs to 16 residues. CDR1 and CDR2 (germline): SNHLY, FYNNEI. V was pared by 5 bases and J by 6 bases, with 12 bases of the junction left unmatched. As DNA, the CDR3 is TGTGCCAGCAGTACCCTCGGACAGGGGGCTGATCGCGAGCAGTACTTC. This sequence encodes CASSTLGQGADREQYF.

The chain is built from TRBV19 and TRBJ2-5; D is possibly TRBD2 (6 bases). Trimming removed 5 bases from V and 11 bases from J, with 6 bases in between. The germline gives CDR1 LNHDA, CDR2 SQIVND (reference sequence). The length of the CDR3 is 9 residues. CDR3 region: CASSAGQYF. The CDR3, as DNA: TGTGCCAGTAGTGCGGGACAGTACTTC.

This clonotype has just one count. One junction end disagrees with the germline gene, perhaps due to a read error. The chain combines TRBV5-5 with TRBJ1-2; D is undetermined. Germline CDR1 is SGHKS and CDR2 is YYEKEE (reference sequence). This CDR3 comprises 14 residues. CDR3 in amino acids: CASSLSASVYGHTF. The CDR3 region has the DNA TGTGCCAGCAGCTTGTCCGCCAGCGTCTATGGCCACACCTTC. Complete variable domain (other parts from reference TRBV5-5 and TRBJ1-2): DAGVTQSPTHLIKTRGQQVTLRCSPISGHKSVSWYQQVLGQGPQFIFQYYEKEERGRGNFPDRFSARQFPNYSSELNVNALLLGDSALYLCASSLSASVYGHTFGSGTRLTVV.

This clonotype was recorded many times. The chain carries TRBV6-6 and TRBJ1-4; a possible D gene is TRBD1 (6 bases). CDR1 and CDR2 (germline): MNHNY, SVGAGI (reference sequence). The CDR3 consists of 13 residues. Trimming removed 0 bases at V and 16 bases at J, with 15 bases between. CDR3 sequence: CASSYSGQPHAFF. As DNA, the CDR3 is TGTGCCAGCAGTTACTCCGGACAGCCCCACGCGTTTTTT.

This clonotype has just a few counts. This chain connects TRBV12-3 or TRBV12-4 to TRBJ2-2, with TRBD1 identical over 9 bases. There are 15 residues in the CDR3. The J segment lost 5 bases and the V segment lost 6 bases, leaving 7 bases of the junction unmatched. The CDR3 region is CASRRWDRETGELFF. DNA of the CDR3: TGTGCCAGCAGACGCTGGGACAGGGAAACCGGGGAGCTGTTTTTT.

This sequence joins TRBV7-8 and TRBJ2-7; D unclear. V was pared by 5 bases and J by 6 bases, with 20 bases between. The CDR3 length is 15 residues. CDR1 and CDR2 (germline): SGHVS, FQNEAQ. The CDR3 DNA follows: TGTGCCAGCAGCCAAGGGATTGTAGGCAGCTGCGAGCAGTACTTC. Translating it yields CASSQGIVGSCEQYF.

This chain uses TRBV29-1 with TRBJ2-6; D is unclear. The CDR3 extends over 12 amino acids. The V gene lost 5 bases and the J gene lost 4 bases, with 6 bases spanning the gap. Germline V gene data show CDR1 as SQVTM and CDR2 as ANQGSEA. As DNA, the CDR3 is TGCAGCGTTATGCACGGGGCCAACGTCCTGACTTTC. It yields the protein CSVMHGANVLTF.

The chain's CDR3 is CSVDPRLVQETQYF. DNA of the CDR3: TGCAGCGTTGACCCTAGACTAGTACAAGAGACCCAGTACTTC. The V and J genes are TRBV29-1 and TRBJ2-5; maybe TRBD2 (6 bases). CDR1 SQVTM and CDR2 ANQGSEA come from the germline V gene. V lost 3 bases to trimming and J lost 2 bases, with 13 bases between them. The CDR3 has 14 amino acids. Supplemented by reference TRBV29-1 and TRBJ2-5, the full variable domain reads SAVISQKPSRDICQRGTSLTIQCQVDSQVTMMFWYRQQPGQSLTLIATANQGSEATYESGFVIDKFPISRPNLTFSTLTVSNMSPEDSSIYLCSVDPRLVQETQYFGPGTRLLVL.

This clonotype was counted once. This chain joins TRBV10-3 and TRBJ1-5; a weak D match, TRBD1 (6 bases). Germline-derived CDR1 and CDR2 are ENHRY and SYGVKD. The CDR3 spans 14 residues. Trimming pared 2 bases from V and 11 bases from J, leaving 16 bases between. Written as DNA, the CDR3 is TGTGCCATCAGTGAGACTGGGGGGCCAGAGACCCAGCATTTT. It encodes CAISETGGPETQHF.